These 31 T cell receptor beta chains originate from one sample sequenced in a study of shared clonotypes between healthy human individuals. Naive CD8 cells were CD45RO-negative, positively selected for CCR7, excluding terminally differentiated effector memory CD45RA+ cells. Measured with immunoSEQ multiplex PCR; TCRdb has only the in-frame clones, and not every one. The sample has about 2.2 million clones; roughly 93% are singletons. Sequenced: naive CD8+ T cells from PBMCs. The receptors come from a man between 18 and 35 years old in good health. Some clones in this sample may be carry-over from other donors' samples.

The chain links TRBV10-3 to TRBJ2-7; D tentatively fits TRBD1 or TRBD2 (5 bases each). V was shortened by 6 bases and J by 4 bases, with 16 bases between the two germline ends. The CDR3 is made up of 14 amino acids. Germline lookup yields CDR1 ENHRY and CDR2 SYGVKD. CDR3 bases: TGTGCCATCAGCGGGACCACCCAGACTTACGAGCAGTACTTC. Translated: CAISGTTQTYEQYF.

The chain uses TRBV19 and TRBJ1-1; the D gene is possibly TRBD1 (5 bases). The length of the CDR3 is 15 residues. Germline lookup yields CDR1 LNHDA and CDR2 SQIVND (reference sequence). The germline V and J ends were trimmed by 7 bases and 1 base, with 16 bases remaining between them. The CDR3 here is CASTQWGGGNTEAFF. CDR3 DNA: TGTGCCAGTACCCAATGGGGGGGAGGGAACACTGAAGCTTTCTTT.

The chain links TRBV4-2 to TRBJ1-4, with D perhaps TRBD1 (5 bases). Trimming pared 0 bases from V and 8 bases from J, leaving 10 bases between. The CDR3 runs 14 residues. Germline V CDR1 and CDR2: LGHNA, YNFKEQ. CDR3 sequence: CASSQETGAEKLFF. The CDR3 coding sequence is TGTGCCAGCAGCCAAGAAACCGGGGCCGAAAAACTGTTTTTT.

This chain links TRBV2 with TRBJ2-1; 12 nucleotides match TRBD2. Germline V gene sequence: CDR1 SNHLY, CDR2 FYNNEI. Unmatched junction bases numbered 5, after V lost 8 bases and J lost 9 bases. The CDR3 is 13 amino acids. In nucleotides, the CDR3 is TGTGCCAGCCCGACTAGCGGGAGTGGTGAGCAGTTCTTC. As protein: CASPTSGSGEQFF.

The V gene is TRBV7-2, the J gene TRBJ2-4; 14 bases line up with TRBD2. From germline, CDR1 is SGHTA and CDR2 FQGNSA. This CDR3 comprises 18 residues. After removal of 5 bases from V and 3 bases from J, the junction contained 9 bases not matched to a gene. The CDR3 coding sequence is TGTGCCAGCAGCCATCCGACTAGCGGGAGGGCCGACAAAAACATTCAGTACTTC. Encoded protein: CASSHPTSGRADKNIQYF.

The table lists this clone with a few counts. The chain uses TRBV30 and TRBJ1-5; tentative D call: TRBD1 (6 bases). Germline lookup yields CDR1 GTSNPN and CDR2 SVGIG (reference sequence). The germline V and J ends were trimmed by 2 bases and 4 bases, with 12 bases remaining between them. The CDR3 is 14 residues long. The CDR3 is CAWSLGQPNQPQHF. The CDR3 region has the DNA TGTGCCTGGAGTCTCGGACAGCCGAATCAGCCCCAGCATTTT.

The rearrangement links TRBV15 to TRBJ1-3; no reliable D call. Germline-derived CDR1 and CDR2 are LNHNV and YYDKDF (reference sequence). Trimming took 0 bases from V and 2 from J, leaving 8 bases between them. This CDR3 has 15 residues. CDR3 residues: CATSRDIGPGNTIYF. CDR3 in DNA: TGTGCCACCAGCAGAGATATAGGCCCTGGAAACACCATATATTTT.

This sequence joins TRBV9 and TRBJ2-1, with 8 bases identical to TRBD1. Germline lookup yields CDR1 SGDLS and CDR2 YYNGEE. V trimming: 3 bases; J trimming: 0 bases; junction bases outside the gene matches: 2. This CDR3 has 15 amino acids. CDR3 protein: CASSATGASYNEQFF. CDR3 nucleotide sequence: TGTGCCAGCAGCGCGACAGGGGCCTCCTACAATGAGCAGTTCTTC.

The gene calls are TRBV7-2 and TRBJ2-1, with D perhaps TRBD1 or TRBD2 (5 bases each). Deletions cut 0 bases from V and 2 bases from J, with 23 bases between. The CDR3 contains 20 residues. Germline V gives CDR1 SGHTA, CDR2 FQGNSA. This CDR3 is CASSLARSGWEWGPYNEQFF. The CDR3 DNA reads as TGTGCCAGCAGCTTAGCGAGGAGTGGTTGGGAGTGGGGACCCTACAATGAGCAGTTCTTC.

This chain uses TRBV27 with TRBJ2-1; the D gene is possibly TRBD1 (6 bases). Trimming shortened V by 5 bases and J by 0 bases, and 11 bases separated the two germline ends. The CDR3 has 15 residues. Germline-derived CDR1 and CDR2 are MNHEY and SMNVEV (reference sequence). This CDR3 is CASSHRDSSYNEQFF. The CDR3 DNA is TGTGCCAGCAGTCACAGGGATAGCTCCTACAATGAGCAGTTCTTC.

The V call is TRBV27, the J call TRBJ2-7; 9 bases are a match to TRBD1. With V trimmed by 5 bases and J by 4 bases, 9 bases remained unmatched. Germline V gene lookup returns CDR1 MNHEY and CDR2 SMNVEV (reference sequence). This CDR3 is 15 amino acids long. The CDR3 spells CASSVPRQGGYEQYF. The CDR3 DNA reads as TGTGCCAGCAGTGTTCCCCGACAGGGGGGATACGAGCAGTACTTC.

The genes are TRBV29-1 and TRBJ1-1; possible D gene TRBD1, 6 bases. The ends were cut back, 6 bases at V and 4 bases at J, with 15 bases in the middle. This CDR3 comprises 13 residues. The germline V gene encodes CDR1 SQVTM and CDR2 ANQGSEA. The CDR3 nucleotides are TGCAGCGTCGTCGAGGGGGGCAGCACTGAAGCTTTCTTT. Its protein is CSVVEGGSTEAFF.

The chain joins TRBV11-2 to TRBJ2-3; D is perhaps TRBD2 (5 bases). The CDR3 is 12 residues long. Trimming stripped 6 bases from V and 4 bases from J, with 8 bases between. In germline, CDR1 is SGHAT, CDR2 FQNNGV. CDR3 bases: TGTGCCAGCAGTACGGGATCAGATACGCAGTATTTT. Residues: CASSTGSDTQYF.

The chain couples TRBV7-3 to TRBJ2-7; 8 nucleotides agree with TRBD2. The V gene's germline CDR1 is SGHTA and CDR2 FQGTGA. V gave up 5 bases and J gave up 4 bases; unmatched junction bases: 4. The CDR3 consists of 13 residues. The CDR3 protein is CASSLGLEYEQYF. Written as DNA, the CDR3 is TGTGCCAGCAGCCTGGGACTAGAGTACGAGCAGTACTTC.

This clone appeared a single time. The chain links TRBV21-1 to TRBJ2-1. TRBV21-1 is recorded as a pseudogene. This CDR3 region has 13 residues. CDR3 DNA: TGTGCCACCAAAATTGGGATCTACAATGAGCAGTTCTTC. Its translation is CATKIGIYNEQFF.

The chain is built from TRBV6-1 and TRBJ2-7, with 9 bases fitting TRBD1. CDR1 is MNHNS and CDR2 is SASEGT in the germline V gene. This CDR3 contains 16 residues. Unmatched junction bases numbered 8, after V lost 4 bases and J lost 1 base. As DNA, the CDR3 is TGTGCCAGCAGTGTATCGACAGGGGGAATTTCCTACGAGCAGTACTTC. Protein: CASSVSTGGISYEQYF.

The CDR3: CASSYSQNYEQYF. The DNA of the CDR3 is TGTGCCAGCAGTTATAGCCAGAACTACGAGCAGTACTTC. This chain links TRBV27 with TRBJ2-7; D uncertain. With 4 bases removed from V and 3 bases from J, the gap between germline ends came to 10 bases. The CDR3 covers 13 residues. Looked up from germline, CDR1 is MNHEY and CDR2 is SMNVEV (reference sequence).

V is TRBV7-3 and J is TRBJ2-5; D perhaps matches TRBD2 (5 bases). Trimming left V 5 bases short and J 4 bases short, with 8 bases between. This CDR3 region has 12 residues. From germline, CDR1 is SGHTA and CDR2 FQGTGA. Written as DNA, the CDR3 is TGTGCCAGCAGCCAAGGAGGAGAGACCCAGTACTTC. It encodes CASSQGGETQYF.

Here the CDR3 reads CSVESVSLGLIYEQFF. The CDR3 nucleotides are TGCAGCGTTGAATCCGTTTCCTTGGGTTTAATATATGAGCAGTTCTTC. The J gene is TRBJ2-1, the V gene TRBV29-1; D is undetermined. The length of the CDR3 is 16 residues. The germline V gene has CDR1 SQVTM and CDR2 ANQGSEA. Trimming took 2 bases from V and 8 from J, leaving 22 bases between them.

This clone was found a few times. The V call is TRBV5-6, the J call TRBJ2-1; the D is unclear. The length of the CDR3 is 11 residues. Trimming left V 1 base short and J 9 bases short, with 5 bases between. Germline loops: CDR1 SGHDT, CDR2 YYEEEE. The CDR3 DNA reads as TGTGCCAGCAGCTTGTGGGGTGAGCAGTTCTTC. This translates into CASSLWGEQFF.

This clone was seen only once. The chain recombines TRBV21-1 with TRBJ2-1. TRBV21-1 is a documented pseudogene. There are 18 residues in the CDR3. CDR3 coding DNA: TGTGCCAGCAGCAAATATTTGGGGGGCTTGAGCTCCTACAATGAGCAGTTCTTC. Translation gives CASSKYLGGLSSYNEQFF.

The chain couples TRBV5-1 to TRBJ2-5; unclear D gene. The end of the DNA is better explained by TRBJ2-7, so the J call may be wrong. Per germline, CDR1 SGHRS and CDR2 YFSETQ. CDR3 length equals 17 residues. CDR3 protein: CASSSNPRTSTSYEQYF. The CDR3 bases are TGCGCCAGCAGCTCGAATCCCCGGACCAGTACCTCCTACGAGCAGTACTTC.

The chain combines TRBV5-5 with TRBJ2-7; TRBD2 aligns across 8 bases. The CDR3 covers 14 residues. From germline, CDR1 is SGHKS and CDR2 YYEKEE (reference sequence). V shed 4 bases and J 5 bases; nucleotides not matched to a gene: 8. The CDR3, as DNA: TGTGCCAGCAGCCGGACTAGCACCCCGGACGAGCAGTACTTC. This encodes CASSRTSTPDEQYF.

The CDR3 protein is CASSSRTGGNPYEQYF. The DNA of the CDR3 is TGTGCCAGCAGCTCGAGGACAGGGGGCAATCCCTACGAGCAGTACTTC. The chain joins TRBV5-8 to TRBJ2-7, with TRBD1 identical over 11 bases. In germline, CDR1 is SGHTS, CDR2 YDEGEE. The CDR3 sequence is 16 residues long. The J segment lost 2 bases and the V segment lost 3 bases, leaving 7 bases of the junction unmatched. The variable domain in full, with the rest retrieved from reference TRBV5-8 and TRBJ2-7, is EAGVTQSPTHLIKTRGQQATLRCSPISGHTSVYWYQQALGLGLQFLLWYDEGEERNRGNFPPRFSGRQFPNYSSELNVNALELEDSALYLCASSSRTGGNPYEQYFGPGTRLTVT.

The V and J genes are TRBV19 and TRBJ1-4; D not certain. V was cut by 1 base and J by 8 bases, with 26 bases left in between. The CDR3 runs to 19 residues. CDR1 and CDR2 from the germline V gene are LNHDA and SQIVND (reference sequence). CDR3 protein: CASSIVAGFGRNVKEKLFF. The CDR3 DNA is TGTGCCAGTAGTATAGTGGCGGGTTTTGGCCGAAACGTAAAGGAAAAACTGTTTTTT.

This clone was recorded only once. The chain employs TRBV7-6 and TRBJ2-2; D might be TRBD1 (6 bases). There are 14 residues in the CDR3. The V and J ends lost 1 base and 7 bases respectively, with 10 bases between them. Germline V gene data show CDR1 as SGHVS and CDR2 as FNYEAQ. The chain's CDR3 is CASSLVTGIGELFF. For the CDR3, the DNA is TGTGCCAGCAGCTTAGTTACAGGGATCGGGGAGCTGTTTTTT. The full variable domain, in which reference TRBV7-6 and TRBJ2-2 provide the parts outside the CDR3, is GAGVSQSPRYKVTKRGQDVALRCDPISGHVSLYWYRQALGQGPEFLTYFNYEAQQDKSGLPNDRFSAERPEGSISTLTIQRTEQRDSAMYRCASSLVTGIGELFFGEGSRLTVL.

The chain employs TRBV29-1 and TRBJ2-3; TRBD2 agrees at 7 bases. Per germline, CDR1 SQVTM and CDR2 ANQGSEA. With V trimmed by 8 bases and J by 0 bases, 8 bases remained unmatched. The CDR3 is 14 residues long. CDR3 protein: CSSWEAGSTDTQYF. In DNA form, the CDR3 reads TGCAGCAGCTGGGAAGCGGGGAGCACAGATACGCAGTATTTT.

The gene calls are TRBV27 and TRBJ1-6; TRBD1 is a possible D gene (5 bases). Germline CDR1 and CDR2: MNHEY and SMNVEV (reference sequence). The CDR3 consists of 15 residues. V was shortened by 2 bases and J by 7 bases, with 12 bases between the two germline ends. CDR3 bases: TGTGCCAGCAGTTTAATGGGGCCGGGGAATTCACCCCTCCACTTT. Protein product: CASSLMGPGNSPLHF.

The chain is built from TRBV11-2 and TRBJ2-3; 10 nucleotides line up with TRBD2. Germline trimming cut 7 bases from V and 1 base from J; bases unmatched to any gene: 5. The CDR3 consists of 15 residues. Germline V lookup: CDR1 SGHAT, CDR2 FQNNGV. The CDR3 spells CASMTSGFGTDTQYF. The CDR3 DNA follows: TGTGCCAGCATGACTAGCGGGTTCGGCACAGATACGCAGTATTTT.

The chain has TRBV27 and TRBJ1-1; tentatively, D is TRBD1 (6 bases). CDR3 length: 15 residues. The germline CDR1 and CDR2 sequences are MNHEY and SMNVEV (reference sequence). The V gene lost 6 bases and the J gene lost 7 bases, with 21 bases spanning the gap. The CDR3 bases are TGTGCCAGCAGCCCCCTACCCAAAAACAGGGATGAAGCTTTCTTT. It yields the protein CASSPLPKNRDEAFF.

The CDR3 sequence: CASSAGAGGPQYF. The CDR3 nucleotides are TGTGCCAGTAGTGCGGGGGCCGGGGGCCCCCAGTACTTC. The chain links TRBV19 to TRBJ2-5; possibly TRBD2 for D (7 bases). Germline CDR1 LNHDA, CDR2 SQIVND (reference sequence). V was clipped by 5 bases and J by 9 bases, with 16 bases between them. The CDR3 loop spans 13 amino acids.